Listed here are 30 T cell receptor beta chains from one sample, sequenced in a study of blood T cells in healthy people across ages. PCR was performed a second time for roughly 7 to 12 cycles using a sample-barcoded 5' primer and a J-beta primer mix. TCRdb re-derived calls from the 5' RACE reads in MiXCR, one entry per CDR3 protein. The table has about 620,000 distinct CDR3 sequences, 52% seen once; the top ten hold around an eighth. Sequencing was done on a sample of blood. These receptors all stem from an elderly woman in good health.

This clonotype was seen at least ten times. The V gene is TRBV20-1, the J gene TRBJ2-3; 13 bases are shared with TRBD2. The CDR3 length is 17 residues. With 2 bases clipped from V and 5 bases from J, the junction kept 10 bases outside the gene matches. CDR1 is DFQATT, CDR2 SNEGSKA, per germline (reference sequence). The CDR3 sequence: CSARRFGTSGVVDTQYF. The DNA of the CDR3 is TGCAGTGCTAGACGATTCGGGACTAGCGGGGTAGTAGATACGCAGTATTTT.

CDR3 in DNA: TGTGCCAGCAGTTCTCAGGGACCCCGAGAGACCCAGTACTTC. It specifies CASSSQGPRETQYF. The chain uses TRBV6-5 and TRBJ2-5, with D perhaps TRBD1 or TRBD2 (5 bases each). Germline CDR1 is MNHEY and CDR2 is SVGAGI. The V end lost 4 bases, the J end lost 4 bases, and 13 bases lay between the germline ends. The CDR3 is made up of 14 amino acids.

The V gene is TRBV4-1, the J gene TRBJ1-6; D remains ambiguous. This CDR3 contains 14 residues. The germline V gene encodes CDR1 MGHRA and CDR2 YSYEKL. Trimming took off 4 bases at V and 9 bases at J, with 13 bases between the two ends. The CDR3 sequence: CASSRPMESSPLHF. CDR3 coding DNA: TGCGCCAGCAGCCGACCTATGGAGAGTTCACCCCTCCACTTT.

There are a few counts of this clonotype. It may be a read error: a sequence one base away is much more abundant. The chain recombines TRBV7-3 with TRBJ2-1; no clear D. V lost 5 bases, J lost 8 bases, and 13 bases lay in between. This CDR3 spans 13 amino acids. Germline V gives CDR1 SGHTA, CDR2 FQGTGA. The CDR3 sequence is CASSVEPVDEQFF. Here the CDR3 DNA reads TGTGCCAGCAGCGTAGAACCCGTAGATGAGCAGTTCTTC.

V is TRBV11-2 and J is TRBJ2-1; D is perhaps TRBD2 (5 bases). The tail of the sequence fits TRBJ2-7 better, so the J call may be wrong. CDR1 and CDR2 from the germline V gene are SGHAT and FQNNGV. The CDR3 has 15 residues. The CDR3 loop is CASSRTASFYNEQYF. In nucleotides, the CDR3 is TGTGCCAGCAGCAGGACGGCTAGCTTCTACAATGAGCAGTACTTC.

With regard to this clonotype: This sequence may be a read error, since a much larger clone differs from it by one base. The V call is TRBV12-3 or TRBV12-4, the J call TRBJ2-3, with 10 bases lining up with TRBD1. Unmatched junction bases numbered 5, after V lost 4 bases and J lost 4 bases. There are 15 residues in the CDR3. The CDR3 sequence is CASSSGQGSADTQYF. DNA for the CDR3: TGTGCCAGCAGTTCGGGACAGGGGAGTGCAGATACGCAGTATTTT.

This sequence joins TRBV5-1 and TRBJ2-5; D perhaps matches TRBD2 (6 bases). CDR3 length: 14 residues. Trimming removed 6 bases from V and 3 bases from J, with 15 bases in between. The V gene's germline CDR1 is SGHRS and CDR2 YFSETQ. The CDR3 DNA is TGCGCCAGCATGCGGGGCGGTGACGAAGAGACCCAGTACTTC. It codes for CASMRGGDEETQYF.

The V and J genes are TRBV24-1 and TRBJ2-7, with 12 bases identical to TRBD1. V lost 4 bases to trimming and J lost 8 bases; unmatched junction nucleotides: 5. Germline assignment: CDR1 KGHDR and CDR2 SFDVKD. The CDR3 is 14 residues long. The CDR3 region is CATSEPGQGAKQYF. CDR3 coding DNA: TGTGCCACCAGTGAGCCGGGACAGGGGGCTAAGCAGTACTTC.

Details on this clonotype: A read error may be the cause here, since a much bigger clone is one base away. This chain joins TRBV25-1 and TRBJ2-1; tentatively, D is TRBD2 (6 bases). In germline, CDR1 is MGHDK, CDR2 SYGVNS. CDR3 size: 14 residues. The CDR3 here is CASSEAGTYTEQFF. The CDR3 DNA reads TGTGCCAGCAGTGAAGCGGGGACCTACACTGAGCAGTTCTTC. The whole variable domain, remainder taken from reference TRBV25-1 and TRBJ2-1, is EADIYQTPRYLVIGTGKKITLECSQTMGHDKMYWYQQDPGMELHLIHYSYGVNSTEKGDLSSESTVSRIRTEHFPLTLESARPSHTSQYLCASSEAGTYTEQFFGPGTRLTVL.

This clonotype came up a few times. This chain links TRBV2 with TRBJ2-3; D remains ambiguous. CDR1 and CDR2 from the germline V gene are SNHLY and FYNNEI. CDR3 size: 13 residues. Trimming removed 2 bases at V and 4 bases at J, with 7 bases between. CDR3 residues: CASSEIRADTQYF. CDR3 coding DNA: TGTGCCAGCAGTGAAATCCGGGCAGATACGCAGTATTTT.

This clonotype was found many times. V and J are TRBV5-6 and TRBJ2-5; 9 bases are shared with TRBD1. The ends lost 6 bases at V and 4 bases at J; junction bases unmatched: 4. This CDR3 has 13 residues. Germline-derived CDR1 and CDR2 are SGHDT and YYEEEE. As DNA, the CDR3 is TGTGCCAGCAAACAGGGGGCACGAGAGACCCAGTACTTC. Its translation: CASKQGARETQYF. The full variable domain, in which reference TRBV5-6 and TRBJ2-5 provide the parts outside the CDR3, is DAGVTQSPTHLIKTRGQQVTLRCSPKSGHDTVSWYQQALGQGPQFIFQYYEEEERQRGNFPDRFSGHQFPNYSSELNVNALLLGDSALYLCASKQGARETQYFGPGTRLLVL.

This clonotype was seen a single time. CDR3 region: CASSPNRGWDYEQYF. The CDR3 DNA reads as TGCGCCAGCAGCCCCAACCGGGGTTGGGACTACGAGCAGTACTTC. V and J are TRBV5-1 and TRBJ2-7; D is perhaps TRBD2 (5 bases). V was clipped by 4 bases and J by 3 bases, with 17 bases between them. Per germline, CDR1 SGHRS and CDR2 YFSETQ. This CDR3 has 15 amino acids.

In its sample, this clonotype was seen a few times. The chain is built from TRBV5-1 and TRBJ2-1; TRBD2 matches 10 bases. CDR3 length: 16 amino acids. V lost 2 bases, J lost 6 bases, and 8 bases stayed unmatched. CDR1 and CDR2 (germline): SGHRS, YFSETQ. The CDR3 DNA reads as TGCGCCAGCAGCTTTTTCATAGCGGGGGGATCCAATGAGCAGTTCTTC. Encoded protein: CASSFFIAGGSNEQFF.

V gene TRBV27 combines with J gene TRBJ2-1, with a tentative D call TRBD2 (6 bases). This CDR3 is 16 amino acids long. Looked up from germline, CDR1 is MNHEY and CDR2 is SMNVEV (reference sequence). Trimming took 4 bases from V and 0 from J, leaving 13 bases between them. In nucleotides, the CDR3 is TGTGCCAGCAGTTCCGGGACTCTTAGCTCCTACAATGAGCAGTTCTTC. Translation: CASSSGTLSSYNEQFF.

This clonotype was found many times. The gene calls are TRBV27 and TRBJ2-1, with TRBD2 as a possible D gene (5 bases). Trimming removed 5 bases at V and 0 bases at J, with 11 bases between. This CDR3 is 15 amino acids long. The germline V gene encodes CDR1 MNHEY and CDR2 SMNVEV (reference sequence). In DNA, the CDR3 is TGTGCCAGCAGTGGCAGCGGTGACTCCTACAATGAGCAGTTCTTC. Its protein product is CASSGSGDSYNEQFF.

This clonotype was seen just once. This chain links TRBV5-1 with TRBJ2-3; the match to TRBD2 covers 9 bases. Germline CDR1 SGHRS, CDR2 YFSETQ. This CDR3 has 16 amino acids. V trimming: 3 bases; J trimming: 4 bases; junction bases outside the gene matches: 9. The CDR3 region has the DNA TGCGCCAGCAGCTGGGGGTTAGCGGGGGCTTCAGATACGCAGTATTTT. This encodes CASSWGLAGASDTQYF. The full variable domain, completed using reference TRBV5-1 and TRBJ2-3, is KAGVTQTPRYLIKTRGQQVTLSCSPISGHRSVSWYQQTPGQGLQFLFEYFSETQRNKGNFPGRFSGRQFSNSRSEMNVSTLELGDSALYLCASSWGLAGASDTQYFGPGTRLTVL.

The chain links TRBV5-1 to TRBJ1-2; D gene uncertain. V lost 2 bases to trimming and J lost 0 bases, with 8 bases between them. The V gene's germline CDR1 is SGHRS and CDR2 YFSETQ. This CDR3 has 14 residues. CDR3 nucleotides: TGCGCCAGCAGCTTAGACCCATCTAACTATGGCTACACCTTC. Protein product: CASSLDPSNYGYTF. Full variable domain (remainder filled in from reference TRBV5-1 and TRBJ1-2): KAGVTQTPRYLIKTRGQQVTLSCSPISGHRSVSWYQQTPGQGLQFLFEYFSETQRNKGNFPGRFSGRQFSNSRSEMNVSTLELGDSALYLCASSLDPSNYGYTFGSGTRLTVV.

The chain carries TRBV11-2 and TRBJ2-4; weak D call: TRBD1 (6 bases). V was clipped by 3 bases and J by 0 bases, with 18 bases between them. The CDR3 is 18 residues long. Germline V lookup: CDR1 SGHAT, CDR2 FQNNGV. The CDR3 sequence is CASSFSTGYPLAKNIQYF. CDR3 DNA sequence: TGTGCCAGCAGCTTCTCCACAGGGTACCCCTTAGCCAAAAACATTCAGTACTTC.

V gene TRBV6-5 combines with J gene TRBJ1-1, with 8 bases matching TRBD1. The CDR3 spans 17 residues. J gave up 8 bases and V 2 bases, and 16 bases lay outside the gene matches. CDR1 is MNHEY, CDR2 SVGAGI, per germline. The CDR3 coding sequence is TGTGCCAGCAGTTACCGACCTAACTTGATGGACAGGGCAGAAGCTTTCTTT. Translation: CASSYRPNLMDRAEAFF.

This chain joins TRBV4-1 and TRBJ2-5; 9 bases align to TRBD2. Unmatched junction bases numbered 6, after V lost 1 base and J lost 0 bases. CDR1 MGHRA and CDR2 YSYEKL come from the germline V gene. CDR3 length: 17 residues. This CDR3 is CASSQGSSGAYQETQYF. CDR3 DNA: TGCGCCAGCAGCCAAGGTTCTAGCGGGGCGTACCAAGAGACCCAGTACTTC.

The rearrangement uses TRBV29-1 and TRBJ2-1, with a tentative D call TRBD2 (5 bases). The DNA end lines up better with TRBJ2-7; the J call may be wrong. This CDR3 region has 14 residues. Germline V gene lookup returns CDR1 SQVTM and CDR2 ANQGSEA. CDR3 in amino acids: CSVDNGGSYNEQYF. DNA for the CDR3: TGCAGCGTTGACAACGGAGGCTCCTACAATGAGCAGTACTTC.

CDR3 in amino acids: CASSLAFERGGMYTQYF. The DNA of the CDR3 is TGCGCCAGCAGCTTGGCCTTCGAGCGGGGGGGCATGTATACGCAGTATTTT. The V and J genes are TRBV5-1 and TRBJ2-3; the match to TRBD2 covers 10 bases. V was pared by 0 bases and J by 7 bases, with 11 bases of the junction left unmatched. Germline assignment: CDR1 SGHRS and CDR2 YFSETQ. The CDR3 spans 17 residues. The variable domain in full, with the rest retrieved from reference TRBV5-1 and TRBJ2-3, is KAGVTQTPRYLIKTRGQQVTLSCSPISGHRSVSWYQQTPGQGLQFLFEYFSETQRNKGNFPGRFSGRQFSNSRSEMNVSTLELGDSALYLCASSLAFERGGMYTQYFGPGTRLTVL.

This clonotype has ten or more counts. This rearrangement joins TRBV18 to TRBJ2-5; D perhaps matches TRBD2 (6 bases). With 3 bases removed from V and 4 bases from J, the gap between germline ends came to 9 bases. The V gene's germline CDR1 is KGHSH and CDR2 LQKENI. This CDR3 is 13 amino acids long. The CDR3 protein is CASSPLEGETQYF. DNA of the CDR3: TGTGCCAGCTCACCCCTGGAGGGAGAGACCCAGTACTTC.

This clonotype has a single count. The rearrangement links TRBV10-3 to TRBJ2-5, with a tentative D call TRBD1 (6 bases). The germline V gene has CDR1 ENHRY and CDR2 SYGVKD. The CDR3 is 13 residues long. V was pared by 7 bases and J by 2 bases, with 11 bases between. CDR3 in amino acids: CAIKTGRQETQYF. The CDR3 region has the DNA TGTGCCATCAAAACAGGGCGTCAAGAGACCCAGTACTTC.

This clonotype appeared many times. A much larger clone is a single base away; this may be a read error. V is TRBV20-1 and J is TRBJ2-5; possibly TRBD2 for D (6 bases). Trimming removed 1 base from V and 11 bases from J, with 17 bases in between. In germline, CDR1 is DFQATT, CDR2 SNEGSKA (reference sequence). This CDR3 has 13 amino acids. The CDR3 here is CSARGLSGVEQYF. For the CDR3, the DNA is TGCAGTGCTAGAGGACTGTCGGGGGTTGAGCAGTACTTC.

This clonotype showed up just a few times. V usage is TRBV27 and J usage is TRBJ2-7; possibly TRBD1 or TRBD2 for D (5 bases each). V shed 2 bases and J shed 2 bases, with 13 bases lying between them. Germline CDR1 MNHEY, CDR2 SMNVEV (reference sequence). This CDR3 comprises 15 residues. The CDR3 spells CASSLKRDGPYEQYF. The DNA for the CDR3 is TGTGCCAGCAGTTTAAAGAGGGACGGACCCTACGAGCAGTACTTC.

Remarks on this clonotype: Possible read error: a much larger clone is one base away. J is TRBJ2-1 and V is TRBV3-1, with D perhaps assigned TRBD1 or TRBD2 (6 bases each). This CDR3 spans 14 amino acids. Germline lookup yields CDR1 LGHDT and CDR2 YNNKEL (reference sequence). V dropped 4 bases and J dropped 12 bases, with 19 bases sitting between them. In DNA, the CDR3 is TGTGCCAGCAGCCTGCAGGGTGGGGGGACAATGCAGTTCTTC. Translating gives CASSLQGGGTMQFF.

Notes on this clonotype: A much larger clonotype is one base distant, so this may be a read error. The rearrangement joins TRBV19 to TRBJ2-1; D is unclear. This CDR3 has 13 amino acids. Germline CDR1 is LNHDA and CDR2 is SQIVND (reference sequence). The CDR3 loop reads CANSRTDYNEQFF. DNA for the CDR3: TGTGCCAATAGTAGGACCGACTACAATGAGCAGTTCTTC.

The J gene is TRBJ2-2, the V gene TRBV2, with TRBD2 matching over 9 bases. The CDR3 extends over 14 amino acids. Germline values: CDR1 SNHLY, CDR2 FYNNEI. The V and J ends lost 7 bases and 3 bases, in that order; junction bases with no gene match: 3. This CDR3 reads CASILAGHTGELFF. CDR3 DNA sequence: TGTGCCAGCATACTAGCGGGTCACACCGGGGAGCTGTTTTTT.

This clonotype was seen many times. The gene calls are TRBV12-3 or TRBV12-4 and TRBJ1-2, with TRBD1 as a possible D gene (5 bases). This CDR3 has 13 amino acids. The V end was cut by 9 bases, the J end by 4 bases, with 15 bases between. Here the CDR3 DNA reads TGTGCCAGTTCAGGGAGTCGGGGCTATGGCTACACCTTC. This sequence encodes CASSGSRGYGYTF.